These 15 T cell receptor beta chains originate from one sample sequenced in a study of CD8 T cells in ankylosing spondylitis. Study-wide results and caveats: In ankylosing spondylitis blood, a motif of roughly eight highly homologous TCR beta variants appeared characteristic.

Antigens of these TCRs are unknown. Via MiXCR, TCRdb re-called the 5' RACE reads, giving one row per CDR3 protein. The sample holds over 600,000 distinct CDR3 sequences, 15% to 20% seen once. Sequenced material: blood, either unsorted or a sorted T cell fraction (not recorded which). The receptor set was obtained from a male donor with ankylosing spondylitis.

The V and J genes are TRBV18 and TRBJ1-2; TRBD1 might be the D (5 bases). CDR3 length: 15 residues. Germline loops: CDR1 KGHSH, CDR2 LQKENI. The germline V and J ends were trimmed by 2 bases and 8 bases, with 18 bases remaining between them. CDR3 nucleotide sequence: TGTGCCAGCTCACCAGTCGGCAGGGTCGCGAAAGGCTACACCTTC. Translation: CASSPVGRVAKGYTF.

This clonotype occurred a few times. The J gene is TRBJ2-1, the V gene TRBV7-2; D may be TRBD1 (5 bases). The CDR3 length is 13 residues. CDR1 SGHTA and CDR2 FQGNSA come from the germline V gene. Trimming left V 4 bases short and J 9 bases short, with 13 bases between. For the CDR3, the DNA is TGTGCCAGCAGCTCTACATTAAGGGGTGAGCAGTTCTTC. Protein: CASSSTLRGEQFF.

This clonotype has a handful of counts. V gene TRBV7-9 combines with J gene TRBJ1-2; tentatively, D is TRBD1 (5 bases). CDR1 is SEHNR, CDR2 FQNEAQ, per germline (reference sequence). The length of the CDR3 is 14 residues. Trimming took 6 bases from V and 1 from J, leaving 12 bases between them. CDR3 DNA sequence: TGTGCCAGCAGTCCGGGACTGAATAACTATGGCTACACCTTC. Translated, it gives CASSPGLNNYGYTF.

This clonotype was observed a handful of times. CDR3 region: CAISESSGRAGDEQFF. In DNA, the CDR3 is TGTGCCATCAGTGAGTCGAGCGGGAGGGCTGGGGATGAGCAGTTCTTC. The J gene is TRBJ2-1, the V gene TRBV10-3; 10 nucleotides agree with TRBD2. Trimming took 0 bases from V and 8 from J; bases not matched to a gene: 7. This CDR3 region has 16 residues. Germline V gives CDR1 ENHRY, CDR2 SYGVKD.

CDR3 sequence (DNA): TGTGCCAGCGATGAGGGGAACACTGAAGCTTTCTTT. Translating it yields CASDEGNTEAFF. The V and J genes are TRBV7-9 and TRBJ1-1; D gene ambiguous. V was trimmed by 8 bases and J by 1 base, leaving 8 bases between them. CDR1 and CDR2 from the germline V gene are SEHNR and FQNEAQ (reference sequence). The CDR3 runs 12 residues.

The CDR3 nucleotides are TGTGCCAGCTCACCCGGGACAGTGGTCGGCAATGAGCAGTTCTTC. Its protein is CASSPGTVVGNEQFF. This sequence joins TRBV18 and TRBJ2-1; 7 bases line up with TRBD1. From germline, CDR1 is KGHSH and CDR2 LQKENI. The CDR3 runs 15 residues. After removal of 3 bases from V and 6 bases from J, the junction contained 8 bases not matched to a gene.

Note on this clonotype: An end of the junction does not agree with germline; a read error may underlie this. The V and J genes are TRBV20-1 and TRBJ2-3; TRBD2 agrees at 10 bases. The CDR3 has 17 residues. CDR1 is DFQATT and CDR2 is SNEGSKA in the germline V gene (reference sequence). As DNA, the CDR3 is TGCTGTGCTAGCCCAAGTCTAGGACTAGCGGACACAGATACGCAGTATTTT. This gives the protein CCASPSLGLADTDTQYF.

This clonotype was counted a few times. A junction end diverges from the germline sequence, so it may reflect a read error. The chain is built from TRBV20-1 and TRBJ2-1; no firm D call. This CDR3 spans 13 amino acids. Germline CDR1 reads DFQATT; CDR2 reads SNEGSKA (reference sequence). CDR3 loop: CIARLSLQWEQFF. CDR3 DNA sequence: TGCATTGCTAGGCTTAGCTTGCAATGGGAGCAGTTCTTC.

V and J are TRBV19 and TRBJ1-4; D may be TRBD1 (6 bases). The CDR3 consists of 15 residues. Trimming took off 6 bases at V and 4 bases at J, with 15 bases between the two ends. Germline V gives CDR1 LNHDA, CDR2 SQIVND (reference sequence). The CDR3 nucleotides are TGTGCCAGTAGCCGTCGGACAGACCGTAATGAAAAACTGTTTTTT. It is translated as CASSRRTDRNEKLFF.

The sample holds a few counts of this clonotype. V and J are TRBV5-1 and TRBJ2-3; TRBD1 aligns across 9 bases. The CDR3 is made up of 14 amino acids. Germline CDR1 and CDR2: SGHRS and YFSETQ. V lost 4 bases to trimming and J lost 4 bases; unmatched junction nucleotides: 4. This CDR3 reads CASSMGQGADTQYF. CDR3 DNA sequence: TGCGCCAGCAGCATGGGACAGGGTGCAGATACGCAGTATTTT.

This sequence joins TRBV5-6 and TRBJ2-3; 9 nucleotides agree with TRBD1. This CDR3 is built from 16 residues. The ends lost 4 bases at V and 2 bases at J; junction bases unmatched: 8. Germline V gene lookup returns CDR1 SGHDT and CDR2 YYEEEE. The CDR3 nucleotides are TGTGCCAGCAGCCAAGGGGGACAGGGCCACACAGATACGCAGTATTTT. It yields the protein CASSQGGQGHTDTQYF. The full variable domain, rest sourced from reference TRBV5-6 and TRBJ2-3, is DAGVTQSPTHLIKTRGQQVTLRCSPKSGHDTVSWYQQALGQGPQFIFQYYEEEERQRGNFPDRFSGHQFPNYSSELNVNALLLGDSALYLCASSQGGQGHTDTQYFGPGTRLTVL.

The chain couples TRBV9 to TRBJ2-1; possible D gene TRBD2, 5 bases. This CDR3 contains 16 residues. Between the trimmed V and J ends, which lost 0 bases and 5 bases, there was a span of 15 bases. The germline CDR1 and CDR2 sequences are SGDLS and YYNGEE. As DNA, the CDR3 is TGTGCCAGCAGCGTAGCTCTTGCGGGCCCTGACAATGAGCAGTTCTTC. This sequence encodes CASSVALAGPDNEQFF.

This chain uses TRBV7-2 with TRBJ2-1; 9 bases map to TRBD2. The CDR3 is 15 residues long. V gave up 1 base and J gave up 2 bases; unmatched junction bases: 0. Germline loops: CDR1 SGHTA, CDR2 FQGNSA. This CDR3 is CASSLGGRAYNEQFF. CDR3 in DNA: TGTGCCAGCAGCTTAGGCGGGAGGGCCTACAATGAGCAGTTCTTC.

The sample holds a few counts of this clonotype. V gene TRBV9 combines with J gene TRBJ1-1; weak D call: TRBD1 (6 bases). The ends were cut back, 2 bases at V and 3 bases at J, with 11 bases in the middle. The CDR3 contains 14 residues. Germline lookup yields CDR1 SGDLS and CDR2 YYNGEE. As DNA, the CDR3 is TGTGCCAGCAGCGTTGGGACATTACACACTGAAGCTTTCTTT. Amino acids: CASSVGTLHTEAFF.

The rearrangement joins TRBV16 to TRBJ2-7, with 9 positions matching TRBD1. The germline V gene has CDR1 KGHSY and CDR2 FQNENV. This CDR3 comprises 15 residues. V lost 5 bases, J lost 6 bases, and 11 bases stayed unmatched. In nucleotides, the CDR3 is TGTGCCAGCAGCTCGACCTGGGACAGGGTGGGCGAGCAGTACTTC. Its translation is CASSSTWDRVGEQYF.